The source of this T cell receptor beta chain is a study of CXCR3-negative and CXCR3-positive naive CD8 T cells. With regard to this clonotype: The target antigen is unknown.

The TRB cDNA libraries were prepared by 5' RACE with UMI labels. TCRdb reprocessed the 5' RACE reads; each CDR3 protein has one entry and no DNA is given. The record lists 55,000 to 70,000 distinct CDR3 sequences, of which the ten most abundant hold 20% to 25%. Study outcomes and limitations: Naive subsets expressed similar surface CD5; TRB CDR3 features served to infer TCR strength. The study found comparably high diversity in both naive subsets and much lower diversity in memory CD8+ cells.

This CDR3 contains 11 residues. Germline values: CDR1 SQVTM, CDR2 ANQGSEA. Sequences were obtained from memory CD8+ T cells from blood. The J gene is TRBJ1-1, the V gene TRBV29-1. The clonotype was recovered from a human donor in good health. Some clones in this sample may be carry-over from other donors' samples. This chain's CDR3 is CSVGTYTEAFF.